The TCR beta chain described here comes from a study of shared clonotypes between healthy human individuals (dated by TCRdb to about 2020). At the level of the whole study: The cohort included a few men and a couple of women between 18 and 49 years of age. Per donor, three plates each were used for CD4 naive and CD4 memory, two for CD8 naive, and one for CD8 memory. To estimate repertoire size and how much clonotypes are shared between individuals, the study performed deep sequencing of blood TCR repertoires from a few healthy adults. To increase sequencing depth and limit assay-specific biases, different laboratories used diverse techniques to prepare libraries and sequence TCR repertoires. Between about 0.8 and 9 billion PBMCs per donor were obtained by leukapheresis.

Using the deep immunoSEQ assay, TCR CDR3 regions were amplified from genomic DNA by multiplex PCR. Extracted genomic DNA from each cell subset was spread evenly across all wells of several immunoSEQ 96-well plates, with each plate serving as a replicate. Each replicate PCR for sorted subsets received around 200 ng genomic DNA, equal to about 29,000 T cell genomes. Purified libraries were measured with a Qubit 3.0 fluorometer, size-checked on a Bioanalyzer 2100, and measured again with the KAPA Library Quantification kit. Every immunoSEQ 96-well plate was sequenced on a separate single-read 150-cycle Illumina NextSeq 550 flow cell. As for the original processing: Because only junctional sequences without quality scores were contained in the immunoSEQ output, filtering matching that applied to full-length reads could not be performed. To assign V/J genes and CDR3, sequences were annotated against IMGT germline references using PyIR, a Python wrapper for IgBLAST v1.9. Reads with weak V/J assignments (E-value above 1e-6), missing CDR3, stop codons, out-of-frame junctions, or ambiguous translated residues were removed. V3J clonotypes were defined by identical inferred V gene, J gene, and CDR3 amino acid sequence. Percentage overlap between repertoires was calculated by dividing the number of shared unique clonotypes by the size of the smaller repertoire. Three approaches were used to assess repertoire richness: RTK rarefaction, the Chao1 estimator, and Recon v2.1 estimates of unobserved clonotypes. Generation probabilities were computed with OLGA for all TCRbeta clonotypes obtained by the gDNA method from a handful of donors. TCRdb retrieved this table from immuneACCESS and kept in-frame rearrangements only. Not all clones are present; in checked studies, unresolved V genes account for under half, and no reason is known for the remainder. Clone size and the V and J calls come from that table; the DNA yielded D and trimming. The sample data list approximately 2.1 million clones, and roughly 93% of these were observed just once. The top ten hold under 0.45% of the sample.

The donors were healthy, HIV-negative adults with no recently reported acute infections or vaccinations. Every donor was a Caucasian adult living in Nashville, Tennessee, USA. CD4+ T cells were enriched by magnetic negative selection; naive cells were then positively selected on CD45RA, and the negative fraction formed the memory subset. Blood was collected by leukapheresis, and PBMCs were isolated by Ficoll-Histopaque density gradient centrifugation and then cryopreserved in liquid nitrogen vapor phase. Analytical flow cytometry was used to check the purity and quantity of each magnetically sorted T cell population. From each sorted fraction, genomic DNA was isolated and quantified by UV absorbance on a Nanodrop 2000c. As to this clone: Its specific antigen is unknown. The record has no base qualities; no much larger clone is one base away.

Beyond this particular receptor, the publication reports: Naive subsets generally had larger estimated clonotype richness than memory subsets did. Pairwise subsampling indicated that sequencing depth was expected to affect the degree of clonotype sharing among donors. About 5% of naive CD4, 3% to 4% of naive CD8, approximately 2.2% of memory CD4, and over 0.35% of memory CD8 clonotypes were shared across several donors. Even with the large sequencing depth, rarefaction of the sorted-subset datasets indicated that sequencing was incomplete. Sampling was limited to blood, and TCR repertoires in tissue likely differ from TCR repertoires in blood. The small number of donors limited the genetic and exposure-history diversity represented. Clonotypes shared by all four sorted-subset donors showed higher generation probabilities than non-shared clonotypes.

Sequenced sample: naive CD4+ T cells from PBMCs. The sample's cell subset or site label, in plain terms: CD45RA+ positively selected. The TCR was taken from a man between 18 and 35 years old in good health. Some clones in this sample may be carry-over from other donors' samples.

The DNA is TGTGCCAGCAGTTCCTCCAGGACAGCCTACGAGCAGTACTTC. Translated, it reads CASSSSRTAYEQYF. The sequence is built from TRBV27 and TRBJ2-7; 6 matching bases give a weak D call of TRBD1. CDR3 length: 14 amino acids, cysteine to phenylalanine. The only DNA kept is the CDR3, 42 bases in frame from the first base. CDR1 is given as MNHEY and CDR2 as SMNVEV, both from the germline V gene (reference sequence). Cut back by 4 bases and 2 bases, the V and J ends lie 12 bases apart.